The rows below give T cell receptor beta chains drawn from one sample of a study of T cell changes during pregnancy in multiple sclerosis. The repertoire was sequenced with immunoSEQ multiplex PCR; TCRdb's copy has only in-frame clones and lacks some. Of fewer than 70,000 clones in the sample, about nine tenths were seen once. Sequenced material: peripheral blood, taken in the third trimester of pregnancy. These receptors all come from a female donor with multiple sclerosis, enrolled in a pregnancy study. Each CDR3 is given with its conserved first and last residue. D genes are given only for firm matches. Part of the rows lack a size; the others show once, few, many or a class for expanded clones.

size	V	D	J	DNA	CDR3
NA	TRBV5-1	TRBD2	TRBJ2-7	TGCGCCAGCAGCCCCCGGGGGGGCCCCGACTCCTACGAGCAGTACTTC	CASSPRGGPDSYEQYF
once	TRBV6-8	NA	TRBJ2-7	TGTGCCAGCAGTTACTTCGGACGGACTACCTACGAGCAGTACTTC	CASSYFGRTTYEQYF
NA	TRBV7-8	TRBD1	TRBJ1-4	TGTGCCAGCAGCTTAGGGACAGGGGAAGAAAAACTGTTTTTT	CASSLGTGEEKLFF
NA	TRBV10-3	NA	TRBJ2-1	TGTGCCATCAGTGAGATCGGGACTCTGCAGTTCTTC	CAISEIGTLQFF
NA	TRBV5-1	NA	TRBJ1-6	TGCGCCAGCAGCTTGGAGCGTGAAGGAGCCCTCCACTTT	CASSLEREGALHF
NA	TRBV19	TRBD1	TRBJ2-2	TGTGCCAGTAGTAACGGGGACAGACGGGCCGGGGAGCTGTTTTTT	CASSNGDRRAGELFF
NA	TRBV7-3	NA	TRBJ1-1	TGTGCCAGCAGCCCTGACAGTTACACTGAAGCTTTCTTT	CASSPDSYTEAFF
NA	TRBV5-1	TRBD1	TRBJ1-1	TGCGCCAGCAGCTCGACAGGGTTGGGCACTGAAGCTTTCTTT	CASSSTGLGTEAFF
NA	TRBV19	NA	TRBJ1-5	TGTGCCAGTAGTACTTACACGGGCCAGGGGCAGCCCCAGCATTTT	CASSTYTGQGQPQHF
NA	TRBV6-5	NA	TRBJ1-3	TGTGCCAGCAGTTACCGGGGTCCGCTCTCTGGAAACACCATATATTTT	CASSYRGPLSGNTIYF
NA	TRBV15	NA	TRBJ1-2	TGTGCCACCAGCAGAGATCTGGCGGGGCAGTTATATGGCTACACCTTC	CATSRDLAGQLYGYTF
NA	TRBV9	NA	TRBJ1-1	TGTGCCAGCAGCGTAGAGGGGTTAATGAACACTGAAGCTTTCTTT	CASSVEGLMNTEAFF
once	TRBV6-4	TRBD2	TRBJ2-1	TGTGCCAGCAGTGACTCGTCTAGCGGGGGCAATGAGCAGTTCTTC	CASSDSSSGGNEQFF
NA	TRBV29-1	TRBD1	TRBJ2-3	TGCAACCGGGACAGGGAAAATACGCAGTATTTT	CNRDRENTQYF
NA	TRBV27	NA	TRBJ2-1	TGTGCCAGCAGTTCGCGTTGGAATGAGCAGTTCTTC	CASSSRWNEQFF
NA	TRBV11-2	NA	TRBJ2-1	TGTGCCAGCAGCTTAGCTAGCGCATCCTACAATGAGCAGTTCTTC	CASSLASASYNEQFF
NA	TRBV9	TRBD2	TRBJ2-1	TGTGCCAGCAGCGGAACGGGACTACTAGACTACAATGAGCAGTTCTTC	CASSGTGLLDYNEQFF
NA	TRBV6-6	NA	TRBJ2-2	TGTGCCAGCAGTTACATGGGGGGGCTTAACACCGGGGAGCTGTTTTTT	CASSYMGGLNTGELFF
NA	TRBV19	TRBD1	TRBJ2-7	TGTGCCAGTGGGGACAGGCAGATCTACGAGCAGTACTTC	CASGDRQIYEQYF
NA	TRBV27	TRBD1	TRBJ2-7	TGTGCCAGCAGCACGGGACAGCTCTACGAGCAGTACTTC	CASSTGQLYEQYF
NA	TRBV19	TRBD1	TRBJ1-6	TGTGCCAGTAGTATGTCCGGGACAGTTAGTTCACCCCTCCACTTT	CASSMSGTVSSPLHF
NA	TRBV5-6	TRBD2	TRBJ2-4	TGTGCCAGCAGCCTTTCGACCGGACTAGCTAATCACTTC	CASSLSTGLANHF
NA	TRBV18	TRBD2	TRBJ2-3	TGTGCCAGCTCACCCCATGCCGGACTAGCGGGGGCCAACACAGATACGCAGTATTTT	CASSPHAGLAGANTDTQYF
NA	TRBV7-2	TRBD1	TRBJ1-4	TGTGCCAGCAGCCTAAGCGGGACAGGGGTTGAAAAACTGTTTTTT	CASSLSGTGVEKLFF
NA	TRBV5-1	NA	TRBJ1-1	TGCGCCAGCAGCTTGTCCACAGGGAACACTGAAGCTTTCTTT	CASSLSTGNTEAFF
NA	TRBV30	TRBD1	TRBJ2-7	TGTGCCTCCCGCTACAGGGGAACCGTCGAGCAGTACTTC	CASRYRGTVEQYF
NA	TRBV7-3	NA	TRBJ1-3	TGTGCCAGCAGTCTCGGAGGACCTGGAAACACCATATATTTT	CASSLGGPGNTIYF
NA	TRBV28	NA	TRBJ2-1	TGTGCCAGCAGTTTAGATGGACTACGTTTGGAGCAGTTCTTC	CASSLDGLRLEQFF
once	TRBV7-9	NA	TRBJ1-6	TGTGCCAGCAGCTTTGAGCTCCCGTTCGCCCTCCACTTT	CASSFELPFALHF
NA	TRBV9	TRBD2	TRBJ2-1	TGTGCCAGCAGCACCCAAGGGGGCGCGGTAGCGGGGGGGCTTGAGCAGTTCTTC	CASSTQGGAVAGGLEQFF
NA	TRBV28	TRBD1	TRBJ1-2	TGTGCCAGCAGGACTTCCGACAGGGCCCACTATGGCTACACCTTC	CASRTSDRAHYGYTF
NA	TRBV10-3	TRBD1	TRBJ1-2	TGTGCCATCAGTGGGGGGACAGGGAACTATGGCTACACCTTC	CAISGGTGNYGYTF
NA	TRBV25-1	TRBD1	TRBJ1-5	TGTGCCAGCAGGATGCGAAGAGGGGACAGGAAGAATCAGCCCCAGCATTTT	CASRMRRGDRKNQPQHF
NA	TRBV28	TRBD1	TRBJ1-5	TGTGCCAGCAGTTCCGGACAGGGGGCGCATCAGCCCCAGCATTTT	CASSSGQGAHQPQHF
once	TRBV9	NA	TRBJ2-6	TGTGCCAGCAGCGGGACTTCTGGGGCCAACGTCCTGACTTTC	CASSGTSGANVLTF
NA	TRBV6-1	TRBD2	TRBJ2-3	TGTGCCAGCAGTGAAGAGCGGGGGAGCACAGATACGCAGTATTTT	CASSEERGSTDTQYF
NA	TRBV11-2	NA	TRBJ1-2	TGTGCCAGCAGCCCCAAGGGACTTGCCTATGGCTACACCTTC	CASSPKGLAYGYTF
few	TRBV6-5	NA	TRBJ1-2	TGTGCCAGCAGCTTTGACAGAGACTATGGCTACACCTTC	CASSFDRDYGYTF
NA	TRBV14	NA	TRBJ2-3	TGTGCCAGCAGCGCCGGGAATACAGATACGCAGTATTTT	CASSAGNTDTQYF
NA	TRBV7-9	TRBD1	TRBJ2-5	TGTGCCAGCAGCTGGGTTTGGACAGGGGGTACCCAAGAGACCCAGTACTTC	CASSWVWTGGTQETQYF
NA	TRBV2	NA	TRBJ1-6	TGTGCCAGCAGTGCGTTCCCCGGGAATTCACCCCTCCACTTT	CASSAFPGNSPLHF
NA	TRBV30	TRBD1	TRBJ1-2	TGTGCCCGGGAGGACAGGGGACCCTATGGCTACACCTTC	CAREDRGPYGYTF
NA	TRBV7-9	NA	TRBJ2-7	TGTGCCAGTTCAGGGGCCTACGAGCAGTACTTC	CASSGAYEQYF
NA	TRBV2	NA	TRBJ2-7	TGTGCCAGCAGTAGTTATCGGGACGAGCAGTACTTC	CASSSYRDEQYF
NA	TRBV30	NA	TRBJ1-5	TGTGCCTGGAGTGTAGGGGGACATCAGCCCCAGCATTTT	CAWSVGGHQPQHF
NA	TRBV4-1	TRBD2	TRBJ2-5	TGCGCCAGCAGCCAAGATACCTACCGCGGGGGGACCCAGTACTTC	CASSQDTYRGGTQYF
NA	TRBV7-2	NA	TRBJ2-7	TGTGCCAGCAGCTTAGCCACGGGTCCCTTACCCCCGGAGCAGTACTTC	CASSLATGPLPPEQYF
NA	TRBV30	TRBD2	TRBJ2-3	TGTGCCTGGAGCCCGGTAGCGGGGGGTGATACGCAGTATTTT	CAWSPVAGGDTQYF
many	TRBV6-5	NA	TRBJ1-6	TGTGCCAGCAGACCAGACGGGTCAAATTCACCCCTCCACTTT	CASRPDGSNSPLHF
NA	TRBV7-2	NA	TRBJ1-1	TGTGCCAGCAGCTTATTGGGGGCCGGGAACACTGAAGCTTTCTTT	CASSLLGAGNTEAFF
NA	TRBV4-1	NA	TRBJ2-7	TGCGCCAGCAGCCCATTTTTAGGAGTACGATATTCCTACGAGCAGTACTTC	CASSPFLGVRYSYEQYF
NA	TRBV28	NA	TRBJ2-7	TGTGCCAGCAGTTTGCTCGGTACAGGGACTACCTACGAGCAGTACTTC	CASSLLGTGTTYEQYF
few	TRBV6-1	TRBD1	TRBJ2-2	TGTGCCAGCAGTGAAGAAGAGGGGACAGGGAGCGGGGAGCTGTTTTTT	CASSEEEGTGSGELFF
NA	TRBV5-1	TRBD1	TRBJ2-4	TGCGCCAGCAGCACAGGACAGGGAAACATTCAGTACTTC	CASSTGQGNIQYF
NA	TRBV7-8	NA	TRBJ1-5	TGTGCCAGCAGCTTTAGCGCTGGGCAGTCGATACAGCCCCAGCATTTT	CASSFSAGQSIQPQHF
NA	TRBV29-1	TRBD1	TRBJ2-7	TGCAGCGTTGATCCAGGACAGGGGCAGAAGCAGTACTTC	CSVDPGQGQKQYF
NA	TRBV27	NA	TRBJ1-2	TGTGCCAGCAGTCCATTGTCAGGGGGCTACACCTTC	CASSPLSGGYTF